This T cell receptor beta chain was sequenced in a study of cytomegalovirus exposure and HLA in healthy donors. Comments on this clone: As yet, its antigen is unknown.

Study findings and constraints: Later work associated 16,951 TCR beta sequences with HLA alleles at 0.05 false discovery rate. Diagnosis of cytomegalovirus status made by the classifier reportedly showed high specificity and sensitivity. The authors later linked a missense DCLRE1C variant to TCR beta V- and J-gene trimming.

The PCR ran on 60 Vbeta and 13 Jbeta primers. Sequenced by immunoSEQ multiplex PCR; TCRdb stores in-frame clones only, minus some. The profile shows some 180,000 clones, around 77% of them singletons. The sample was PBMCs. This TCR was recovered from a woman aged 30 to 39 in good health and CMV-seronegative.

CDR3 nucleotide sequence: TGTGCCAGCATCCTCGAAAGACGGAGTGAAGCTTTCTTT. The encoded protein is CASILERRSEAFF. The chain combines TRBV5-6 with TRBJ1-1, with no clear D. The germline V gene encodes CDR1 SGHDT and CDR2 YYEEEE. The CDR3 runs to 13 residues. V was shortened by 6 bases and J by 7 bases, with 16 bases between the two germline ends.